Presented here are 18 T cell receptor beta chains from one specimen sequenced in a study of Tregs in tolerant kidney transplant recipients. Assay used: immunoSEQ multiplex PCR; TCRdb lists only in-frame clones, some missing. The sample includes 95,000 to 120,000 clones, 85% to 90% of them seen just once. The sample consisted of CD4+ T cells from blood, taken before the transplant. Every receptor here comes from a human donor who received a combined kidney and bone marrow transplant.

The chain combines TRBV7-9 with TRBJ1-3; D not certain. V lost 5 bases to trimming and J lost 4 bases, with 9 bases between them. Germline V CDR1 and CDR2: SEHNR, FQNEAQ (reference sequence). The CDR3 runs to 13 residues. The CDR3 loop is CASSLVLGNTIYF. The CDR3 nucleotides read TGTGCCAGCAGCCTTGTACTCGGAAACACCATATATTTT.

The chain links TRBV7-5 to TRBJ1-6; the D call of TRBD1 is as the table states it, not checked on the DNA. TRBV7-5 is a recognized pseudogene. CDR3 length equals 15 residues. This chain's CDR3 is CVRVRQLLGCSPLHF. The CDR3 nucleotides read TGTGTCAGAGTCCGACAGCTGCTCGGTTGCTCACCCCTCCACTTT.

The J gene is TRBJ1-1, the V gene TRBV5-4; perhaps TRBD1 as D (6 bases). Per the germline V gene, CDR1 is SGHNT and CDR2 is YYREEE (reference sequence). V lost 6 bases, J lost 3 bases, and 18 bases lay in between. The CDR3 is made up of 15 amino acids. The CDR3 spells CASNEPGGRYTEAFF. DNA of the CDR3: TGTGCCAGCAACGAACCTGGGGGCAGGTACACTGAAGCTTTCTTT.

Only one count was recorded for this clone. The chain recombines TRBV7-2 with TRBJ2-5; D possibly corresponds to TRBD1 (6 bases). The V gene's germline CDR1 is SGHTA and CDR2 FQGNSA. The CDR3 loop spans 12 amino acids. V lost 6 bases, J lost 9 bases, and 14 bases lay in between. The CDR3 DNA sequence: TGTGCCAGCAGGAGGGGGAGCAGGCCCCAGTACTTC. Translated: CASRRGSRPQYF.

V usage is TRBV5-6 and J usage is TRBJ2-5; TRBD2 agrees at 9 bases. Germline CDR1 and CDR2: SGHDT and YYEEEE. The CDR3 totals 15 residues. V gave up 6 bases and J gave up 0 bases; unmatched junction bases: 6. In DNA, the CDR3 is TGTGCCAGCACTTTGACTAGCGGCAACCAAGAGACCCAGTACTTC. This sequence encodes CASTLTSGNQETQYF.

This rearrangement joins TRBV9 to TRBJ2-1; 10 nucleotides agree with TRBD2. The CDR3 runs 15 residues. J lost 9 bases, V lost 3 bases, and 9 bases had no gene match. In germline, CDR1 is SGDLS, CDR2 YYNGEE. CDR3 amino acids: CASSEGTSATREQFF. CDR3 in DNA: TGTGCCAGCAGCGAGGGGACTAGCGCCACGCGTGAGCAGTTCTTC.

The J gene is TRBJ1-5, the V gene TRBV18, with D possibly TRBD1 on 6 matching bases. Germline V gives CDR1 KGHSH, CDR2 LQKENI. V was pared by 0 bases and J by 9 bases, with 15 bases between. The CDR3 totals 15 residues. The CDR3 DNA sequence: TGTGCCAGCTCACCACCCGGGACAACGAGGATGCCCCAGCATTTT. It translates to CASSPPGTTRMPQHF. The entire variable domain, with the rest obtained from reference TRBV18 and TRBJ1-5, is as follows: NAGVMQNPRHLVRRRGQEARLRCSPMKGHSHVYWYRQLPEEGLKFMVYLQKENIIDESGMPKERFSAEFPKEGPSILRIQQVVRGDSAAYFCASSPPGTTRMPQHFGDGTRLSIL.

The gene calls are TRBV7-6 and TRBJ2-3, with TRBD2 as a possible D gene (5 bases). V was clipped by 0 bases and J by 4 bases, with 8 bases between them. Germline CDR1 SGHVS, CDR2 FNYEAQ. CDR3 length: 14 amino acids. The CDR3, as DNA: TGTGCCAGCAGCTTAGCTCCTAGCCCAGATACGCAGTATTTT. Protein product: CASSLAPSPDTQYF.

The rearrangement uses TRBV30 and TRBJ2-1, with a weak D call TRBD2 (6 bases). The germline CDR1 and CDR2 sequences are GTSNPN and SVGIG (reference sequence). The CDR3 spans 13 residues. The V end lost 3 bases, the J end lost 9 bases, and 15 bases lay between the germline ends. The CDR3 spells CAWSFSSAGEQFF. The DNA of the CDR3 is TGTGCCTGGAGCTTCTCTAGCGCTGGTGAGCAGTTCTTC.

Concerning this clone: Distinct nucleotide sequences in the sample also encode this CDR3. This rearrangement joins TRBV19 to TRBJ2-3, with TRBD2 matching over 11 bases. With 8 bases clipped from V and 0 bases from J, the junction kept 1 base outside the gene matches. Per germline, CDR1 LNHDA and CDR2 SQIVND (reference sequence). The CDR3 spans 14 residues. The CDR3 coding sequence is TGTGCCAGTCGGACTAGCGGGAGCACAGATACGCAGTATTTT. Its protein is CASRTSGSTDTQYF. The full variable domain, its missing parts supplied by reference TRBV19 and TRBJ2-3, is DGGITQSPKYLFRKEGQNVTLSCEQNLNHDAMYWYRQDPGQGLRLIYYSQIVNDFQKGDIAEGYSVSREKKESFPLTVTSAQKNPTAFYLCASRTSGSTDTQYFGPGTRLTVL.

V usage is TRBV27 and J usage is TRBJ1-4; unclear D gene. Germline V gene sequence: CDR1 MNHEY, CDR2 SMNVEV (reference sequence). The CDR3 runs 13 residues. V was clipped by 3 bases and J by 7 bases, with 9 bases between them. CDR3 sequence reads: CASSFRGGEKLFF. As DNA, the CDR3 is TGTGCCAGCAGTTTCCGGGGTGGTGAAAAACTGTTTTTT.

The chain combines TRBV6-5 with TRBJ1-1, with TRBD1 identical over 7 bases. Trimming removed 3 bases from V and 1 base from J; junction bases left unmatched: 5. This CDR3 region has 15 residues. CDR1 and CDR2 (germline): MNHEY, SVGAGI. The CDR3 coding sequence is TGTGCCAGCAGTTATAGGGGACAGAGGAACACTGAAGCTTTCTTT. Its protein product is CASSYRGQRNTEAFF.

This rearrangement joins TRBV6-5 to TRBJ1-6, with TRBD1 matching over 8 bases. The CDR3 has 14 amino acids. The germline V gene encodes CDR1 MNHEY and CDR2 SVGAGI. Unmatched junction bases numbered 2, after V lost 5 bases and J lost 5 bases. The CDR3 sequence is CASSATGDNSPLHF. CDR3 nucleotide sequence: TGTGCCAGCAGTGCGACAGGGGATAATTCACCCCTCCACTTT.

The CDR3 DNA follows: TGTGCCAGCAGTTACGGACAAAATAATTCACCCCTCCACTTT. This encodes CASSYGQNNSPLHF. The chain links TRBV6-6 to TRBJ1-6; tentatively, D is TRBD1 (5 bases). Germline lookup yields CDR1 MNHNY and CDR2 SVGAGI (reference sequence). V was trimmed by 2 bases and J by 5 bases, leaving 7 bases between them. The CDR3 covers 14 residues.

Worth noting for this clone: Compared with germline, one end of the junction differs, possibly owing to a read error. The DNA for the CDR3 is TGTGCCAGCGGTGAAGGGACTAGAGTCCAAGAGACCCAGTACTTC. As protein: CASGEGTRVQETQYF. J is TRBJ2-5 and V is TRBV6-1; 8 bases map to TRBD2. CDR3 size: 15 residues. Germline V gives CDR1 MNHNS, CDR2 SASEGT.

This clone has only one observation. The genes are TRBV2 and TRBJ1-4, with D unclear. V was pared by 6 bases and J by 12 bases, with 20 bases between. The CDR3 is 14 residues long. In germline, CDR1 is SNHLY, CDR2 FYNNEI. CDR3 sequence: CASRKTDWAKELFF. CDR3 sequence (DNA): TGTGCCAGCAGAAAAACGGATTGGGCGAAGGAACTGTTTTTT.

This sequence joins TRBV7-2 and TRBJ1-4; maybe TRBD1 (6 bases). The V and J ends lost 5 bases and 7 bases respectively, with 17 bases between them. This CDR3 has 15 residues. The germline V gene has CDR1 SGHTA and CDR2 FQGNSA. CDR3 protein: CASSPLGGAGEKLFF. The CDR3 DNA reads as TGTGCCAGCAGCCCCTTGGGGGGGGCAGGTGAAAAACTGTTTTTT.

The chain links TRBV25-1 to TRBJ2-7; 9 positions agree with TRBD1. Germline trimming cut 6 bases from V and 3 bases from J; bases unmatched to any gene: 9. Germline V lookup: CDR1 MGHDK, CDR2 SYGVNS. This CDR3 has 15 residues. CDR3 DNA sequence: TGTGCCAGCAGCCTGGGACAGGGTTCCGTCTACGAGCAGTACTTC. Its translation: CASSLGQGSVYEQYF.